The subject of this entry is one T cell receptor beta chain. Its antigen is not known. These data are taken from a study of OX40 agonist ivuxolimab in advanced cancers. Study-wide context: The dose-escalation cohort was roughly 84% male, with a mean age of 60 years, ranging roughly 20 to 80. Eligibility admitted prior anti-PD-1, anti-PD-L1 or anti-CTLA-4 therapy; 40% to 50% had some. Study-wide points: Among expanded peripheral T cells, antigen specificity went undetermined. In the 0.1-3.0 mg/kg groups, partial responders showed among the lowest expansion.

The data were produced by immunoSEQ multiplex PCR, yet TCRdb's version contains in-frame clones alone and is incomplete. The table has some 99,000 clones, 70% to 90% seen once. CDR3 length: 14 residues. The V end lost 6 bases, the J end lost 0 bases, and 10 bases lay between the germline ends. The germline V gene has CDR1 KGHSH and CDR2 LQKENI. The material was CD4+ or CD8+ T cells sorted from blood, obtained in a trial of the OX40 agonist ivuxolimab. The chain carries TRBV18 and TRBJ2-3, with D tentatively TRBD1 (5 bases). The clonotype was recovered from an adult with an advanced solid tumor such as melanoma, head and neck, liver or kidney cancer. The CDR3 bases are TGTGCCAGCTCCCAAGCAGGGAGCACAGATACGCAGTATTTT. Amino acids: CASSQAGSTDTQYF. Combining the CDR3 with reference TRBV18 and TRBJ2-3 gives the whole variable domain NAGVMQNPRHLVRRRGQEARLRCSPMKGHSHVYWYRQLPEEGLKFMVYLQKENIIDESGMPKERFSAEFPKEGPSILRIQQVVRGDSAAYFCASSQAGSTDTQYFGPGTRLTVL.